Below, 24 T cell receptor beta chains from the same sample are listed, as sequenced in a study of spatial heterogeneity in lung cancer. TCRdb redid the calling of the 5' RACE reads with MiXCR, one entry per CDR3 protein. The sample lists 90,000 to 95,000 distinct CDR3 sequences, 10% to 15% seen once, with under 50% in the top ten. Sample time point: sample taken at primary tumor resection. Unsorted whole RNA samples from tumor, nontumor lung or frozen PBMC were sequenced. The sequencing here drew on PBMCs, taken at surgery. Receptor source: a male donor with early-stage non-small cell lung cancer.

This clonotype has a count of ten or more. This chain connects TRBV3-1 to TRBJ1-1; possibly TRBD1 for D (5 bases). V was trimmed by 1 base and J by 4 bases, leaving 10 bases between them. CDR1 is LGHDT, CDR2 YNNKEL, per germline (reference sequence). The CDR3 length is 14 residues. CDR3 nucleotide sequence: TGTGCCAGCAGCCAAGGTAGGGGTGGCACTGAAGCTTTCTTT. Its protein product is CASSQGRGGTEAFF.

In DNA form, the CDR3 reads TGTGCCAGCAGCTTCCGAACACCACAGGGATATAGCAATCAGCCCCAGCATTTT. It is translated as CASSFRTPQGYSNQPQHF. V is TRBV7-2 and J is TRBJ1-5; TRBD1 is a possible D gene (6 bases). The V end lost 3 bases, the J end lost 0 bases, and 18 bases lay between the germline ends. The germline CDR1 and CDR2 sequences are SGHTA and FQGNSA. There are 18 residues in the CDR3.

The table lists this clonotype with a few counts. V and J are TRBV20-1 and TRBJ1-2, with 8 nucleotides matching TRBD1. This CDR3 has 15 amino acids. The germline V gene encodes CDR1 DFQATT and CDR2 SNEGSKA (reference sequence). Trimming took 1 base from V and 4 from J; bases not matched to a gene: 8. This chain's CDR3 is CSARAAAGGFYGYTF. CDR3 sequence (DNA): TGCAGTGCTAGAGCGGCGGCAGGGGGCTTCTATGGCTACACCTTC.

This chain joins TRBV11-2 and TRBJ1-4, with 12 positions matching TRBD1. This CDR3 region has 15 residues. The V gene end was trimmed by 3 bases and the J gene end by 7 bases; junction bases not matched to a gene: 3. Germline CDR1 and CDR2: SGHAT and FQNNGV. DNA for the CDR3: TGTGCCAGCAGCTTTGGGGACAGGGGGCTTGAAAAACTGTTTTTT. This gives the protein CASSFGDRGLEKLFF.

This CDR3 is CSPERGPGLGEQYF. The CDR3 DNA reads TGCAGTCCGGAAAGGGGCCCGGGCCTTGGGGAGCAGTACTTC. The rearrangement joins TRBV20-1 to TRBJ2-7; possibly TRBD1 for D (5 bases). The ends were cut back, 8 bases at V and 7 bases at J, with 24 bases in the middle. The CDR3 runs 14 residues. Germline CDR1 reads DFQATT; CDR2 reads SNEGSKA (reference sequence).

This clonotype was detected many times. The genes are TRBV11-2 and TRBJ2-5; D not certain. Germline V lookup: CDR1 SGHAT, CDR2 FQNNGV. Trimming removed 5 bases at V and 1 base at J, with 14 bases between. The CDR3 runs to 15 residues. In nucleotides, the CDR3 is TGTGCCAGCAGCCTGACGGTCGCTCGCCAAGAGACCCAGTACTTC. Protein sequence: CASSLTVARQETQYF.

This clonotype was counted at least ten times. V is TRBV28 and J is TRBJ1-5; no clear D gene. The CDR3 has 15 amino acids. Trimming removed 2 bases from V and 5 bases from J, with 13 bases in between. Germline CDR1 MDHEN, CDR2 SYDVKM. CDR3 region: CASSLDGLGDQPQHF. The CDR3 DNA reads TGTGCCAGCAGTTTAGATGGACTAGGCGATCAGCCCCAGCATTTT.

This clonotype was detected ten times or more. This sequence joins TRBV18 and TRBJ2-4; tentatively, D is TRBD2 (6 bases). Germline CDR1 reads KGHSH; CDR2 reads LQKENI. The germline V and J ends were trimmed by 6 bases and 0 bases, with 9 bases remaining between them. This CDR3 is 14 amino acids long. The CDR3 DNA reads TGTGCCAGCTCCCCGGAGGGAGCCAAAAACATTCAGTACTTC. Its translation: CASSPEGAKNIQYF.

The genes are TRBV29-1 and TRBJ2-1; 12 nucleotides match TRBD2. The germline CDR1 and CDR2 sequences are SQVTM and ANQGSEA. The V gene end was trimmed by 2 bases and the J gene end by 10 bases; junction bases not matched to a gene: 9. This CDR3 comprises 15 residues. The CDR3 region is CSVELLAGGPVEQFF. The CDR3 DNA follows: TGCAGCGTTGAACTCCTAGCGGGAGGGCCCGTCGAGCAGTTCTTC.

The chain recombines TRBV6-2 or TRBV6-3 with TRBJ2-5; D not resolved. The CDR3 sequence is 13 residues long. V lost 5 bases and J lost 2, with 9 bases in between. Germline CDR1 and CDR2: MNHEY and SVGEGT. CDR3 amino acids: CASSPRHQETQYF. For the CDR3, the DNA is TGTGCCAGCAGTCCCAGGCATCAAGAGACCCAGTACTTC.

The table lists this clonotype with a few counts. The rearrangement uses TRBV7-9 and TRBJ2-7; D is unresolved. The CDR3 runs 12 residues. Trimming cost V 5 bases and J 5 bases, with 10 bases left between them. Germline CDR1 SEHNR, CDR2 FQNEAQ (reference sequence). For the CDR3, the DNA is TGTGCCAGCAGCCCCCTTAGCCACGAGCAGTACTTC. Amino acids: CASSPLSHEQYF.

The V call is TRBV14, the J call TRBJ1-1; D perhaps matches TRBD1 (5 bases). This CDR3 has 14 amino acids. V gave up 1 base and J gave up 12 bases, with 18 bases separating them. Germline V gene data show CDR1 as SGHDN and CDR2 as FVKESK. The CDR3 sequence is CASSQVPSGGSTFF. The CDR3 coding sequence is TGTGCCAGCAGCCAAGTTCCCTCTGGGGGGTCGACTTTCTTT. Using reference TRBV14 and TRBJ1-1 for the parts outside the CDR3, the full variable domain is EAGVTQFPSHSVIEKGQTVTLRCDPISGHDNLYWYRRVMGKEIKFLLHFVKESKQDESGMPNNRFLAERTGGTYSTLKVQPAELEDSGVYFCASSQVPSGGSTFFGQGTRLTVV.

The chain's CDR3 is CASSSHRGEQYF. The CDR3 bases are TGTGCCAGCAGCTCGCACAGGGGCGAGCAGTACTTC. This rearrangement joins TRBV7-6 to TRBJ2-7; 7 bases are shared with TRBD1. Trimming removed 4 bases from V and 6 bases from J; junction bases left unmatched: 3. Germline CDR1 SGHVS, CDR2 FNYEAQ. The CDR3 is 12 residues long.

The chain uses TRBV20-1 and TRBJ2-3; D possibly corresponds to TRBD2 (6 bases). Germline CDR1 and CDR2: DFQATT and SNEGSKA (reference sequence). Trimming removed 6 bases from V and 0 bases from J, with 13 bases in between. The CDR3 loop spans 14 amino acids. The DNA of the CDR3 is TGCAGTGCGCCTCCCCGGGGGAGCACAGATACGCAGTATTTT. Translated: CSAPPRGSTDTQYF.

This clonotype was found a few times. CDR3 residues: CAISDSGTLHNEQFF. DNA for the CDR3: TGTGCCATCAGTGATTCCGGGACACTTCACAATGAGCAGTTCTTC. The rearrangement joins TRBV10-3 to TRBJ2-1; the D gene is possibly TRBD1 (6 bases). The V gene's germline CDR1 is ENHRY and CDR2 SYGVKD. The CDR3 length is 15 residues. V was clipped by 3 bases and J by 5 bases, with 14 bases between them.

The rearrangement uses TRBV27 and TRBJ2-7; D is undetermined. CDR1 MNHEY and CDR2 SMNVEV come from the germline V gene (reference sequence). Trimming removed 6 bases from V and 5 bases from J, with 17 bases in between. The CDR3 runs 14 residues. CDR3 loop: CASSAQWGPHEQYF. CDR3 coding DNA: TGTGCCAGCAGCGCCCAGTGGGGTCCCCACGAGCAGTACTTC.

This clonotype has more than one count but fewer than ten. The CDR3 region has the DNA TGTGCCAGCAGCGTAGACACACAGCGGCCCTACGAGCAGTACTTC. It yields the protein CASSVDTQRPYEQYF. This sequence joins TRBV9 and TRBJ2-7; possibly TRBD2 for D (5 bases). The CDR3 extends over 15 amino acids. Germline loops: CDR1 SGDLS, CDR2 YYNGEE. Trimming took off 0 bases at V and 2 bases at J, with 12 bases between the two ends.

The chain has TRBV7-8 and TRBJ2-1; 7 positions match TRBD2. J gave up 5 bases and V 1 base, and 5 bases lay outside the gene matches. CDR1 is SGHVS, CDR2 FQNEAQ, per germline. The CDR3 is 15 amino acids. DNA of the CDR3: TGTGCCAGCAGCTTAGTACTAGCGCGGAACAATGAGCAGTTCTTC. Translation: CASSLVLARNNEQFF.

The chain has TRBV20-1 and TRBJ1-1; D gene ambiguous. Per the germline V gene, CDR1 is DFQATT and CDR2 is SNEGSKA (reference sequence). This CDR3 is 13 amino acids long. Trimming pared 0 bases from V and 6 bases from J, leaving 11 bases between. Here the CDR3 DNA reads TGCAGTGCTAGAGATACGGCAGTCTCTGAAGCTTTCTTT. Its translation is CSARDTAVSEAFF.

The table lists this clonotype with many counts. The CDR3 DNA sequence: TGTGCCAGCAGTGGGACAGGGAAGACCGGGGAGCTGTTTTTT. Translated, it gives CASSGTGKTGELFF. The chain couples TRBV6-2 or TRBV6-3 to TRBJ2-2, with 9 bases identical to TRBD1. Germline CDR1 MNHEY, CDR2 SVGEGT. CDR3 length: 14 amino acids. After removal of 5 bases from V and 5 bases from J, the junction contained 3 bases not matched to a gene.

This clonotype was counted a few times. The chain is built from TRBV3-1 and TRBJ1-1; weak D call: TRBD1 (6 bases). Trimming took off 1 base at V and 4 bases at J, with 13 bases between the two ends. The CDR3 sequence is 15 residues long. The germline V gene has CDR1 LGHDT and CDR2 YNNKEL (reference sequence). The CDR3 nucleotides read TGTGCCAGCAGCCAAGGAACAGGGTTTACCACTGAAGCTTTCTTT. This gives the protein CASSQGTGFTTEAFF.

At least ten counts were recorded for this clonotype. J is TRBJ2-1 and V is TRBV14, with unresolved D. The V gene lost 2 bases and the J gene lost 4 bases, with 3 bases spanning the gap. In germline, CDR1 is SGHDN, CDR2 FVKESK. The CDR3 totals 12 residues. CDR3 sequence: CASSQSYNEQFF. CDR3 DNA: TGTGCCAGCAGCCAATCTTACAATGAGCAGTTCTTC.

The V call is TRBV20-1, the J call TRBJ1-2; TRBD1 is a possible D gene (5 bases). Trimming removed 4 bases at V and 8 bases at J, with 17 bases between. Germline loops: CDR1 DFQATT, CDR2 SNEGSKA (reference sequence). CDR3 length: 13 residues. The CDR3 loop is CSANPGHIAGYTF. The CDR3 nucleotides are TGCAGTGCTAATCCCGGACACATTGCGGGCTACACCTTC.

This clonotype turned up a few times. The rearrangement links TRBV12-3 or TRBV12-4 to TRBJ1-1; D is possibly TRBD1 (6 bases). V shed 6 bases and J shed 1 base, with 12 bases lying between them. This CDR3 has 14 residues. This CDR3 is CASRTTGPNTEAFF. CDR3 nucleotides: TGTGCCAGCAGGACGACAGGACCGAACACTGAAGCTTTCTTT.